These 3 T cell receptor beta chains originate from one sample sequenced in a study of shared clonotypes between healthy human individuals. Produced via immunoSEQ multiplex PCR; TCRdb's table is partial and in-frame only. The sample lists fewer than 700,000 clones, roughly 79% occurring once. The sequencing input was PBMCs. These receptors came from a woman in her thirties or forties in good health. Some clones in this sample may be carry-over from other donors' samples.

This chain uses TRBV7-3 with TRBJ2-2, with D hard to call. Germline-derived CDR1 and CDR2 are SGHTA and FQGTGA. The CDR3 totals 16 residues. V gave up 2 bases and J gave up 0 bases, with 10 bases separating them. The CDR3 DNA is TGTGCCAGCAGCTTATGGTCGGCCTCGAACACCGGGGAGCTGTTTTTT. It is translated as CASSLWSASNTGELFF.

The J gene is TRBJ2-2, the V gene TRBV4-1; TRBD2 might be the D (5 bases). V lost 0 bases and J lost 2, with 16 bases in between. Germline-derived CDR1 and CDR2 are MGHRA and YSYEKL. CDR3 length equals 18 residues. Written as DNA, the CDR3 is TGCGCCAGCAGCCAAGAGGGAATAGCGCGACGAAACACCGGGGAGCTGTTTTTT. Translating it yields CASSQEGIARRNTGELFF.

The V and J genes are TRBV27 and TRBJ1-1; no reliable D call. V was pared by 7 bases and J by 11 bases, with 17 bases between. This CDR3 is built from 12 residues. CDR1 is MNHEY, CDR2 SMNVEV, per germline (reference sequence). The CDR3 loop reads CASKSLAGWAFF. The CDR3 nucleotides are TGTGCCAGCAAGTCTTTGGCCGGTTGGGCTTTCTTT.